This T cell receptor beta chain was obtained from a study of early T cells in non-severe SARS-CoV-2 infection. The CDR3 sequence is 14 residues long. Germline V CDR1 and CDR2: MRHNA, SNTAGT. V shed 6 bases and J 4 bases; nucleotides not matched to a gene: 8. TCRdb reanalysed the 5' RACE reads using MiXCR and keeps one entry per CDR3 protein. Of tens of thousands of distinct CDR3 sequences in the sample, 7.1% are singletons; the top ten hold approximately 4.5%. This chain uses TRBV6-4 with TRBJ1-1; 7 positions match TRBD1. Input material: whole blood. The receptor's source is an adult who was a healthcare worker with PCR-confirmed SARS-CoV-2 infection or an uninfected control (not recorded which). The CDR3 DNA reads as TGTGCCAGCAGCATGGGACAGTCATCCACTGAAGCTTTCTTT. It specifies CASSMGQSSTEAFF.